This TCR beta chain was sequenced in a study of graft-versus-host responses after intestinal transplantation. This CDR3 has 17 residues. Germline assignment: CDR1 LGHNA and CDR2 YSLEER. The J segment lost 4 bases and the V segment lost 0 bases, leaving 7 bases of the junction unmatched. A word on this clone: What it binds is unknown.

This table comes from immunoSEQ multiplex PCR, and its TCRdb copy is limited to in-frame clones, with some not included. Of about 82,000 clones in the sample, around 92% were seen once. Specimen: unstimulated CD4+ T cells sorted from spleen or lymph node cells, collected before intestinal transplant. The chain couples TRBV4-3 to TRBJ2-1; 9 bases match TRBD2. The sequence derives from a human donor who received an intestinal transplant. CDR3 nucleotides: TGCGCCAGCAGCCAAGAGCCGGCGGGGGGGGTGTACAATGAGCAGTTCTTC. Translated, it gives CASSQEPAGGVYNEQFF.